This TCR beta chain stems from a study of metastatic and nonmetastatic thyroid tumors. Overall study: It was across blood and tumor or nodule tissue from malignant and benign thyroid patients that repertoires were compared.

Under the authors' procedure: Clinicopathological groups supplied CDR3 differences that were used to build a distant-metastasis classifier for papillary thyroid cancer. TCRdb re-called the PCR reads via MiXCR. The V and J calls and clone size come from TCRdb's table, not from the authors' own analysis. Of about 92,000 clones listed, about 15% were seen once; the top ten hold 3.6%. Treatment of any kind had been given to no patient before thyroid surgery. Trimming at V came to 3 bases and at J to 2 bases, leaving 3 bases not matched to a gene. This CDR3 spans 14 amino acids. The germline V gene encodes CDR1 LGHNA and CDR2 YNFKEQ. This clone was seen ten or more times. What it recognizes is unknown. Study findings and constraints: Malignant tumors reportedly showed significantly higher TCR beta diversity than benign nodules in both blood and tumor.

The chain combines TRBV4-2 with TRBJ1-2; 7 bases agree with TRBD1. Sequencing was performed on blood. This clonotype was sampled from a female donor with papillary thyroid cancer or a benign thyroid nodule (not recorded which). Some clones in this sample may be carry-over from other donors' samples. CDR3 residues: CASSQMGQNYGYTF. The CDR3, as DNA: TGTGCCAGCAGCCAGATGGGACAGAACTATGGCTACACCTTC.